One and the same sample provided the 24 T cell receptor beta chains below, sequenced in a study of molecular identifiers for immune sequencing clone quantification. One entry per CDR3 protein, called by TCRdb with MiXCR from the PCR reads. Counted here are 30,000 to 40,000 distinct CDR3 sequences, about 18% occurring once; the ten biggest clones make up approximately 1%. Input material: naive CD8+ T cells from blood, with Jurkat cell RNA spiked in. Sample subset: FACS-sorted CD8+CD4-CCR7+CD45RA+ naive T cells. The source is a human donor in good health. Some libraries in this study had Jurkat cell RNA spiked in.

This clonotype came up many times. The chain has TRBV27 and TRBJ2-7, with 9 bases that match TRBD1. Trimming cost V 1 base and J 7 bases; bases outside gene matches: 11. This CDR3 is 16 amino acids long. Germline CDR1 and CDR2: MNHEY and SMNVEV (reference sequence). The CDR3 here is CASSLYGTGPSGEQYF. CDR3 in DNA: TGTGCCAGCAGTTTATATGGGACAGGGCCCTCGGGGGAGCAGTACTTC.

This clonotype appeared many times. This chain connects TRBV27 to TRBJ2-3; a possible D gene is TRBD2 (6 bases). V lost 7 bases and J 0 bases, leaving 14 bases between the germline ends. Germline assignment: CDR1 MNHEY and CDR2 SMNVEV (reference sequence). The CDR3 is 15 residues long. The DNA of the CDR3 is TGTGCCAGCACTAGACATAGCGGTAGCACAGATACGCAGTATTTT. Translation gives CASTRHSGSTDTQYF.

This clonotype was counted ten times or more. CDR3 amino acids: CASSLVVTAGNIQYF. CDR3 nucleotides: TGTGCCAGCAGCTTGGTTGTGACAGCTGGAAACATTCAGTACTTC. The gene calls are TRBV5-8 and TRBJ2-4; TRBD1 might be the D (5 bases). The V and J ends lost 0 bases and 6 bases respectively, with 13 bases between them. This CDR3 comprises 15 residues. Germline CDR1 SGHTS, CDR2 YDEGEE.

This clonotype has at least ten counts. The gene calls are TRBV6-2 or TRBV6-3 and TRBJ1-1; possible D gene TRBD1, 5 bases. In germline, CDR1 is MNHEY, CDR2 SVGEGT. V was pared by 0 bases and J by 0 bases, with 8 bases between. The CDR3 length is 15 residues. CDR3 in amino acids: CASSYSWGMNTEAFF. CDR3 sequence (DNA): TGTGCCAGCAGTTACTCGTGGGGGATGAACACTGAAGCTTTCTTT.

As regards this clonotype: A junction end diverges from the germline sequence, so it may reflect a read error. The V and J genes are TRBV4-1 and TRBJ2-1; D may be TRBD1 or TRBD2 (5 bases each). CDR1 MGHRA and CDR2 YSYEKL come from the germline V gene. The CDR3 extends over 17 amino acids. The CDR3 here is CASSQDPGRSSYNEQLF. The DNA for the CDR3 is TGCGCCAGCAGCCAAGATCCAGGGAGAAGCTCCTACAATGAGCAGCTCTTC.

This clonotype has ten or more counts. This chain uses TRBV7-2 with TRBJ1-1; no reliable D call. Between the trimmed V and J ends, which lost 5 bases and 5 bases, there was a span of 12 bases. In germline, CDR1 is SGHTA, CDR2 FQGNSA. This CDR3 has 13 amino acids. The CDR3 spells CASSLPPGTEAFF. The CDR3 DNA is TGTGCCAGCAGCCTCCCCCCCGGGACTGAAGCTTTCTTT.

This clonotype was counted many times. The CDR3: CASSTGTMNTGELFF. DNA of the CDR3: TGTGCCAGCAGTACCGGGACTATGAACACCGGGGAGCTGTTTTTT. The genes are TRBV2 and TRBJ2-2; TRBD2 agrees at 7 bases. The CDR3 extends over 15 amino acids. The ends lost 5 bases at V and 1 base at J; junction bases unmatched: 4. The germline V gene has CDR1 SNHLY and CDR2 FYNNEI.

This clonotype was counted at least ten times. In DNA, the CDR3 is TGTGCCAGCAGCTTAGGTGACAGGGGATTCGCTGAGCAGTTCTTC. It yields the protein CASSLGDRGFAEQFF. V usage is TRBV7-9 and J usage is TRBJ2-1, with TRBD1 identical over 8 bases. J gave up 9 bases and V 1 base, and 8 bases lay outside the gene matches. Germline lookup yields CDR1 SEHNR and CDR2 FQNEAQ (reference sequence). The CDR3 is made up of 15 amino acids.

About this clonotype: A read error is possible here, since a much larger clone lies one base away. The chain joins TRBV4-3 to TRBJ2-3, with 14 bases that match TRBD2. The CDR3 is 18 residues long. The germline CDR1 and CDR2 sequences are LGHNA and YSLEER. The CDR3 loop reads CASSPRTSGRRSADTQCF. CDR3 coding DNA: TGCGCCAGCAGCCCCAGGACTAGCGGGAGGAGGAGCGCAGATACGCAGTGTTTT.

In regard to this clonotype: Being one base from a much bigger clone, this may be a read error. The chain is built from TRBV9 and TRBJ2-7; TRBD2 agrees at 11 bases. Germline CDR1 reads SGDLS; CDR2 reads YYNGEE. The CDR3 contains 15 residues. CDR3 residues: CAGSLGLAALNEQYF. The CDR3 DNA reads TGTGCCGGCAGCCTGGGACTAGCGGCCTTAAACGAGCAGTACTTC.

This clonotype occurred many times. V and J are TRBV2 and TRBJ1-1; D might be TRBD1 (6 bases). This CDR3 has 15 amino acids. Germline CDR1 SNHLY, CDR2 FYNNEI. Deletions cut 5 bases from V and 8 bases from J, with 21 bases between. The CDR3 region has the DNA TGTGCCAGCAGTCCCGGACAGTCGGGGGCCACGGAAGCTTTCTTT. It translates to CASSPGQSGATEAFF.

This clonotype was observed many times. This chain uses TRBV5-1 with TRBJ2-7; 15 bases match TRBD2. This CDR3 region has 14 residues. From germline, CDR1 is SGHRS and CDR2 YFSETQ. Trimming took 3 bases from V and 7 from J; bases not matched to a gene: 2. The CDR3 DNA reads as TGCGCCAGCAGCTGGACTAGCGGGGGGGAGGAGCAGTACTTC. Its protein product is CASSWTSGGEEQYF.

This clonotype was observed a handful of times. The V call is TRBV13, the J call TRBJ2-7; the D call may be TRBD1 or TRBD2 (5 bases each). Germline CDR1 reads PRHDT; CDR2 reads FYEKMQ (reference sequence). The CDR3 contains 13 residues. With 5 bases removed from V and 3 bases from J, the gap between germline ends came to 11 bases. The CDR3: CASSDGTNYEQYF. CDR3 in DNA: TGTGCCAGCAGCGACGGGACCAACTACGAGCAGTACTTC.

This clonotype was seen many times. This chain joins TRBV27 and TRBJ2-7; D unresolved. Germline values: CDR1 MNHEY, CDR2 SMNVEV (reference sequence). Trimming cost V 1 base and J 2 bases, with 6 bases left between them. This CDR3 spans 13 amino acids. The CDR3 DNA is TGTGCCAGCAGTTTATTCGGGCCCTACGAGCAGTACTTC. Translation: CASSLFGPYEQYF.

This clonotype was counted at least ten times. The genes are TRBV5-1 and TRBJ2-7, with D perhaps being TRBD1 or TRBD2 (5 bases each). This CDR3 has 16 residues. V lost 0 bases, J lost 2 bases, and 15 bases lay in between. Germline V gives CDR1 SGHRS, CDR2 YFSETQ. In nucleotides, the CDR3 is TGCGCCAGCAGCTTGGGGGTCGGGGCGCACACCTACGAGCAGTACTTC. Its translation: CASSLGVGAHTYEQYF.

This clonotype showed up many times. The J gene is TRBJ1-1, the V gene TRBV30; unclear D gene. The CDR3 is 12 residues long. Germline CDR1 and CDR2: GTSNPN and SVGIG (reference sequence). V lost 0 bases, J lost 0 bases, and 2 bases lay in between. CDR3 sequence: CAWSVLNTEAFF. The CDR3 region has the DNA TGTGCCTGGAGTGTTCTGAACACTGAAGCTTTCTTT.

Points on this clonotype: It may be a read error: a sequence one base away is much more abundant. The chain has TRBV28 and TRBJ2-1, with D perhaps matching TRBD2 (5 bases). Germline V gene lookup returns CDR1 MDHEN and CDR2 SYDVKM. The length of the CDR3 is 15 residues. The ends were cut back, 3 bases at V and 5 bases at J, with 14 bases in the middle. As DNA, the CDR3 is TGTGCCAGCAGTTTGGACCTGGAGGCCCACAATGAGCAGTTCTTC. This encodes CASSLDLEAHNEQFF.

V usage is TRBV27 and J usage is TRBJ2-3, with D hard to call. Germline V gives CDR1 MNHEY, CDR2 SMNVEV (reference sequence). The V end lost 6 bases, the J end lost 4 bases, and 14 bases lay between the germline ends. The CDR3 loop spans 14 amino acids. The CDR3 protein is CASSAEFPPDTQYF. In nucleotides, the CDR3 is TGTGCCAGCAGCGCGGAGTTCCCCCCAGATACGCAGTATTTT.

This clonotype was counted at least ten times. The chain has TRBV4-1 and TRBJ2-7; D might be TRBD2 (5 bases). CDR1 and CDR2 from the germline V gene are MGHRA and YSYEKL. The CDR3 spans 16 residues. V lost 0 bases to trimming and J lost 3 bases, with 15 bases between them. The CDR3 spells CASSQDPGSAVYEQYF. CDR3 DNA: TGCGCCAGCAGCCAAGATCCGGGGTCGGCGGTCTACGAGCAGTACTTC.

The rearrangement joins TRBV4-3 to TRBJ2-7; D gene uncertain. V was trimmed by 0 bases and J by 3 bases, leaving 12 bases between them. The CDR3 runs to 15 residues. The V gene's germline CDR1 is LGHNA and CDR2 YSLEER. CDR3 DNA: TGCGCCAGCAGCCAAGATTGGGCAGGAAACTACGAGCAGTACTTC. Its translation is CASSQDWAGNYEQYF.

The CDR3 loop is CASCLGAFSEQYF. CDR3 coding DNA: TGTGCCAGCTGCCTGGGGGCGTTTAGCGAGCAGTACTTC. The rearrangement uses TRBV27 and TRBJ2-7, with a possible D match to TRBD1 (6 bases). Germline loops: CDR1 MNHEY, CDR2 SMNVEV (reference sequence). The CDR3 is 13 amino acids. Trimming removed 8 bases from V and 6 bases from J, with 17 bases in between.

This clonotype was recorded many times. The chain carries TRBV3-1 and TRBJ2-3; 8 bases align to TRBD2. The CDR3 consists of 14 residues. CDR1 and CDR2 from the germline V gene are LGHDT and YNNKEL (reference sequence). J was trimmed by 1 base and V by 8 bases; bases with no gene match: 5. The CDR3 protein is CASSLADGTDTQYF. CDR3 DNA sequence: TGTGCCAGCTCACTAGCGGACGGCACAGATACGCAGTATTTT.

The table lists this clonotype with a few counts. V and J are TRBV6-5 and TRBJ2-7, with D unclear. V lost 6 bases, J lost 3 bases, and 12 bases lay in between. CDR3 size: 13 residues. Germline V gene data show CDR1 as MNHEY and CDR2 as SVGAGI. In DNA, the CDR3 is TGTGCCAGCAGCCAAGCCCAGAGCTACGAGCAGTACTTC. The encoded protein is CASSQAQSYEQYF.

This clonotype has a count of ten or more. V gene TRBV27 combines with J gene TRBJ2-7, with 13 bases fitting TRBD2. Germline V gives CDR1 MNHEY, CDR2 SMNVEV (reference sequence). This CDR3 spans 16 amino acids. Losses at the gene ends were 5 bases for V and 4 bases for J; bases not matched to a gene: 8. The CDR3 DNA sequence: TGTGCCAGCAGTACGCTGACTAGCGGGAGGTGGTACGAGCAGTACTTC. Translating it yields CASSTLTSGRWYEQYF.